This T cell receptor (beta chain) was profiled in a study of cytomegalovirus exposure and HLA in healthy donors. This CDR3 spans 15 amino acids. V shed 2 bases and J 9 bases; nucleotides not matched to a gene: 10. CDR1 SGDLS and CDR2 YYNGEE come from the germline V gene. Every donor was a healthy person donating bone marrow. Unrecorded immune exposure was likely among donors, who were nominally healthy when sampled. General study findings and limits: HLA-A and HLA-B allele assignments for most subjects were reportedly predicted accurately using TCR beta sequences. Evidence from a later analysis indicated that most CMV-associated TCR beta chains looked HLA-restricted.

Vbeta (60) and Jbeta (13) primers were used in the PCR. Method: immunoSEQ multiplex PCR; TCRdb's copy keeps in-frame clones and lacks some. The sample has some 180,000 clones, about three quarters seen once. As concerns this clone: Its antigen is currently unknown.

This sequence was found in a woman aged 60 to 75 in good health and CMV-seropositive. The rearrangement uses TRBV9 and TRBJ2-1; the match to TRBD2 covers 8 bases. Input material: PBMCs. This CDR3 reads CASSVTGTRDPEQFF. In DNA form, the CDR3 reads TGTGCCAGCAGCGTTACCGGGACTAGAGACCCTGAGCAGTTCTTC. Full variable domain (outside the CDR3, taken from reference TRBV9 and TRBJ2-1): DSGVTQTPKHLITATGQRVTLRCSPRSGDLSVYWYQQSLDQGLQFLIQYYNGEERAKGNILERFSAQQFPDLHSELNLSSLELGDSALYFCASSVTGTRDPEQFFGPGTRLTVL.